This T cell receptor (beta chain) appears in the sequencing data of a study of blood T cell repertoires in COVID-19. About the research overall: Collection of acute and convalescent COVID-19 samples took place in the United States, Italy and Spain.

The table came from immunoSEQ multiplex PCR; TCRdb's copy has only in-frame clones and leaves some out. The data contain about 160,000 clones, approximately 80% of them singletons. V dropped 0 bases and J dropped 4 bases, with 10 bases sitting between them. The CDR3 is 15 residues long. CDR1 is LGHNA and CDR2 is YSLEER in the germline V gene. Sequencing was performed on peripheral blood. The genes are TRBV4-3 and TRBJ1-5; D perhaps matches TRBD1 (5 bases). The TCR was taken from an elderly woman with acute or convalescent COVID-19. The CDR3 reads CASSQDLRGNQPQHF. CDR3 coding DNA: TGCGCCAGCAGCCAAGACTTAAGGGGTAATCAGCCCCAGCATTTT.